The present T cell receptor beta chain was sequenced within a study of Ad26.COV2.S vaccination and SARS-CoV-2 variants. For the study at large: The vaccine Ad26.COV2.S was put into the muscle once, or twice with 56 days between.

Trimming stripped 4 bases from V and 8 bases from J, with 17 bases between. Per germline, CDR1 SNHLY and CDR2 FYNNEI. This CDR3 has 14 amino acids. Whole-study results and caveats: Breadth measured for non-spike TCRs was similar across vaccine and placebo recipients. Vaccine recipients surpassed placebo recipients in spike-specific TCR breadth. TCR breadth and depth analyses may have underestimated total T cell responses.

TCRdb's table, derived via immunoSEQ multiplex PCR, lists solely in-frame clones and lacks some. The repertoire has 300,000 to 400,000 clones, just under 85% of them found once; the top ten carry 2.1%. About this clone itself: Its matching antigen is unknown.

The treatment here: 15 to 20 received Ad26.COV2.S at low or high dose, single or two shots; 5 received placebo; per-sample allocation not given. Samples came from day 63 after the first vaccine or placebo injection. This clonotype was obtained from a person between 18 and 65 years old who received the Ad26.COV2.S COVID-19 vaccine or a placebo. The sample here was peripheral blood, taken in a trial of Ad26.COV2.S vaccine versus placebo. The V gene is TRBV2, the J gene TRBJ1-1; D ambiguous. CDR3 coding DNA: TGTGCCAGCAGTGTTCGGCCTGACTGGACCGAAGCTTTCTTT. Amino acids: CASSVRPDWTEAFF.